The 26 T cell receptor beta chains presented below share a single source sample, sequenced in a study of cytomegalovirus exposure and HLA in healthy donors (dated by TCRdb to about 2017). Libraries came from the immunoSEQ multiplex PCR assay. For the multiplex PCR, a mixture combining 60 forward primers for TCR Vbeta segments and 13 reverse primers for TCR Jbeta segments was used. Imported from immuneACCESS, the table was reduced by TCRdb to in-frame sequences with V and J called. These copies leave out some clones; in studies compared against another copy, an unresolved V gene accounts for under half, and the cause of the remainder is not known. The sample table records around 130,000 clones; roughly three quarters of these occur just once. 0.94% of the sample rests with the top ten. Specimen: PBMCs. These receptors all come from a woman between 55 and 75 years old in good health and CMV-seronegative.

The chain links TRBV19 to TRBJ1-3, with D hard to call. The CDR3 has 17 amino acids. Trimming removed 3 bases at V and 2 bases at J, with 17 bases between. Germline V gene data show CDR1 as LNHDA and CDR2 as SQIVND (reference sequence). CDR3 in amino acids: CASSMLPVSHAGNTIYF. The DNA of the CDR3 is TGTGCCAGTAGTATGCTCCCCGTCAGTCACGCTGGAAACACCATATATTTT.

The J gene is TRBJ1-5, the V gene TRBV5-5; 8 positions match TRBD1. V was pared by 0 bases and J by 5 bases, with 1 base of the junction left unmatched. Germline V gene lookup returns CDR1 SGHKS and CDR2 YYEKEE (reference sequence). The CDR3 is 14 residues long. The CDR3 is CASSLVQGDQPQHF. As DNA, the CDR3 is TGTGCCAGCAGCTTGGTACAGGGGGATCAGCCCCAGCATTTT.

V usage is TRBV4-1 and J usage is TRBJ2-3, with 11 bases that match TRBD2. Germline CDR1 is MGHRA and CDR2 is YSYEKL. V was pared by 2 bases and J by 2 bases, with 9 bases of the junction left unmatched. This CDR3 spans 18 amino acids. CDR3 sequence (DNA): TGCGCCAGCAGCCAAAGATCGACTAGCGGGGCAATCACAGATACGCAGTATTTT. It codes for CASSQRSTSGAITDTQYF.

The CDR3: CASSRGRTASYEQYF. Here the CDR3 DNA reads TGTGCCAGCAGCAGGGGCCGGACAGCTTCCTACGAGCAGTACTTC. V gene TRBV11-1 combines with J gene TRBJ2-7, with D possibly TRBD1 on 6 matching bases. Trimming left V 5 bases short and J 1 base short, with 15 bases between. CDR3 length: 15 residues. Germline loops: CDR1 SGHAT, CDR2 FQDESV (reference sequence). Combining the CDR3 with reference TRBV11-1 and TRBJ2-7 gives the whole variable domain EAEVAQSPRYKITEKSQAVAFWCDPISGHATLYWYRQILGQGPELLVQFQDESVVDDSQLPKDRFSAERLKGVDSTLKIQPAELGDSAMYLCASSRGRTASYEQYFGPGTRLTVT.

Concerning this clone: The junction shows a germline mismatch at one end, possibly a read error. CDR3: CSSSLLGQMNTEAFF. The CDR3 bases are TGTTCCAGCAGCTTACTAGGACAAATGAACACTGAAGCTTTCTTT. The chain recombines TRBV7-9 with TRBJ1-1; D is perhaps TRBD1 (5 bases). Germline lookup yields CDR1 SEHNR and CDR2 FQNEAQ (reference sequence). This CDR3 comprises 15 residues.

The CDR3 nucleotides read TGTGCCAGCAGCTTACGACAGGGTTCCACCGGGGAGCTGTTTTTT. The encoded protein is CASSLRQGSTGELFF. The rearrangement links TRBV7-3 to TRBJ2-2; 7 bases are a match to TRBD1. Looked up from germline, CDR1 is SGHTA and CDR2 is FQGTGA. The CDR3 is 15 residues long. Trimming at V came to 2 bases and at J to 4 bases, leaving 4 bases not matched to a gene.

The chain couples TRBV5-6 to TRBJ2-5; D is possibly TRBD2 (5 bases). The DNA end is a closer match to TRBJ2-7, so the J assignment may be wrong. The germline gives CDR1 SGHDT, CDR2 YYEEEE. The CDR3 extends over 15 amino acids. The CDR3 reads CASSPGPGWSYEQYF. The DNA for the CDR3 is TGTGCCAGCAGCCCCGGTCCGGGGTGGTCCTACGAGCAGTACTTC.

The CDR3: CASSKWQGLNYNSPLHF. In DNA, the CDR3 is TGTGCCAGCAGTAAATGGCAGGGTCTAAACTATAATTCACCCCTCCACTTT. This chain joins TRBV28 and TRBJ1-6; TRBD1 might be the D (5 bases). With 5 bases removed from V and 3 bases from J, the gap between germline ends came to 17 bases. The CDR3 extends over 17 amino acids. CDR1 is MDHEN, CDR2 SYDVKM, per germline.

This chain uses TRBV18 with TRBJ1-3; D remains ambiguous. V was pared by 6 bases and J by 0 bases, with 12 bases between. The CDR3 runs 15 residues. The V gene's germline CDR1 is KGHSH and CDR2 LQKENI. CDR3 nucleotide sequence: TGTGCCAGCTCTCCTGACTCAAGCTCTGGAAACACCATATATTTT. Translation gives CASSPDSSSGNTIYF.

The gene calls are TRBV27 and TRBJ2-7, with 7 bases lining up with TRBD1. J lost 0 bases, V lost 6 bases, and 8 bases had no gene match. In germline, CDR1 is MNHEY, CDR2 SMNVEV (reference sequence). This CDR3 has 15 residues. CDR3 protein: CASRLHRDSSYEQYF. CDR3 nucleotides: TGTGCCAGCAGACTCCACCGGGACAGCTCCTACGAGCAGTACTTC.

This clone has just a few counts. The chain links TRBV7-2 to TRBJ1-1; weak D call: TRBD1 (5 bases). CDR1 is SGHTA and CDR2 is FQGNSA in the germline V gene. The germline V and J ends were trimmed by 8 bases and 5 bases, with 18 bases remaining between them. The CDR3 consists of 14 residues. The CDR3 spells CASGFRGGRTEAFF. The CDR3 bases are TGTGCCAGCGGTTTTCGGGGGGGGAGGACTGAAGCTTTCTTT.

The rearrangement joins TRBV2 to TRBJ1-1; D gene uncertain. CDR1 is SNHLY, CDR2 FYNNEI, per germline. The CDR3 consists of 14 residues. Trimming removed 4 bases at V and 0 bases at J, with 9 bases between. The CDR3 sequence: CASSVGRMNTEAFF. The CDR3, as DNA: TGTGCCAGCAGTGTTGGGCGAATGAACACTGAAGCTTTCTTT.

The rearrangement uses TRBV27 and TRBJ2-2; 8 bases agree with TRBD1. The junction had 15 bases not matched to a gene; V was cut back by 6 bases and J by 3 bases. The germline CDR1 and CDR2 sequences are MNHEY and SMNVEV (reference sequence). The CDR3 has 18 amino acids. The CDR3 DNA sequence: TGTGCCAGCAGATCACTGATCGACAGGGGAGGCGACACCGGGGAGCTGTTTTTT. Encoded protein: CASRSLIDRGGDTGELFF.

The chain carries TRBV30 and TRBJ2-7; 13 nucleotides agree with TRBD2. V gave up 5 bases and J gave up 6 bases; unmatched junction bases: 7. Germline CDR1 reads GTSNPN; CDR2 reads SVGIG (reference sequence). This CDR3 region has 14 residues. The CDR3 is CAWVGLAGVGEQYF. Here the CDR3 DNA reads TGTGCCTGGGTTGGACTAGCGGGAGTAGGCGAGCAGTACTTC.

The rearrangement links TRBV9 to TRBJ2-7; no definite D call. The CDR3 contains 13 residues. Deletions cut 2 bases from V and 6 bases from J, with 12 bases between. Germline V lookup: CDR1 SGDLS, CDR2 YYNGEE. The CDR3 nucleotides are TGTGCCAGCAGCGTGGCCCTAGGTGGCGAGCAGTACTTC. It specifies CASSVALGGEQYF.

This chain joins TRBV18 and TRBJ2-7, with no clear D. V was shortened by 6 bases and J by 1 base, with 16 bases between the two germline ends. This CDR3 spans 15 amino acids. Germline V gene data show CDR1 as KGHSH and CDR2 as LQKENI. The DNA of the CDR3 is TGTGCCAGCTCGCCAGATGGCCTCTTATCCTACGAGCAGTACTTC. This codes for CASSPDGLLSYEQYF.

The chain combines TRBV30 with TRBJ1-2, with TRBD1 matching 10 bases. CDR1 and CDR2 (germline): GTSNPN, SVGIG (reference sequence). The V segment lost 3 bases and the J segment 12 bases; nucleotides outside the gene matches: 10. The length of the CDR3 is 13 residues. CDR3 region: CAWSQGTGERHTF. For the CDR3, the DNA is TGTGCCTGGAGCCAAGGGACAGGGGAACGGCACACCTTC.

The J gene is TRBJ2-2, the V gene TRBV28, with TRBD2 matching 15 bases. The J segment lost 4 bases and the V segment lost 7 bases, leaving 7 bases of the junction unmatched. The CDR3 has 17 residues. Germline V lookup: CDR1 MDHEN, CDR2 SYDVKM. CDR3 nucleotides: TGTGCCAGCACCCGAAAGGGACTAGCGGGAGGCACCGGGGAGCTGTTTTTT. Protein: CASTRKGLAGGTGELFF.

V gene TRBV10-3 combines with J gene TRBJ2-1; possible D gene TRBD1, 6 bases. With 8 bases removed from V and 8 bases from J, the gap between germline ends came to 13 bases. The CDR3 sequence is 12 residues long. The germline V gene has CDR1 ENHRY and CDR2 SYGVKD. CDR3 sequence reads: CAIGVRGYEQFF. The CDR3 DNA reads TGTGCCATCGGCGTCAGGGGATATGAGCAGTTCTTC.

The gene calls are TRBV7-8 and TRBJ1-4; D call uncertain. In germline, CDR1 is SGHVS, CDR2 FQNEAQ. The CDR3 covers 14 residues. Trimming left V 2 bases short and J 8 bases short, with 12 bases between. Here the CDR3 DNA reads TGTGCCAGCAGCTTACAGGCAGGTGGCGAAAAACTGTTTTTT. As protein: CASSLQAGGEKLFF. The full variable domain, rest sourced from reference TRBV7-8 and TRBJ1-4, is GAGVSQSPRYKVAKRGQDVALRCDPISGHVSLFWYQQALGQGPEFLTYFQNEAQLDKSGLPSDRFFAERPEGSVSTLKIQRTQQEDSAVYLCASSLQAGGEKLFFGSGTQLSVL.

The chain couples TRBV5-1 to TRBJ1-4; a weak D match, TRBD1 (6 bases). The CDR3 contains 17 residues. The V and J ends lost 1 base and 3 bases respectively, with 16 bases between them. Germline CDR1 is SGHRS and CDR2 is YFSETQ. CDR3 in amino acids: CASSLTIPGQANEKLFF. CDR3 DNA sequence: TGCGCCAGCAGCTTGACGATCCCGGGACAAGCTAATGAAAAACTGTTTTTT.

The sample holds a few counts of this clone. V and J are TRBV7-9 and TRBJ2-7; 12 bases line up with TRBD2. Trimming removed 4 bases from V and 3 bases from J; junction bases left unmatched: 4. CDR3 size: 15 residues. Germline V gene lookup returns CDR1 SEHNR and CDR2 FQNEAQ (reference sequence). Written as DNA, the CDR3 is TGTGCCAGCAGCTGGACTAGCGGGGCGATCTACGAGCAGTACTTC. Translating it yields CASSWTSGAIYEQYF.

The chain links TRBV19 to TRBJ2-3; 7 bases match TRBD2. This CDR3 has 15 residues. V shed 7 bases and J 6 bases; nucleotides not matched to a gene: 13. Germline V lookup: CDR1 LNHDA, CDR2 SQIVND (reference sequence). CDR3 residues: CASKYSGEGVDTQYF. DNA of the CDR3: TGTGCCAGTAAATACAGCGGGGAGGGTGTGGATACGCAGTATTTT. The full variable domain, with the rest looked up from reference TRBV19 and TRBJ2-3, is DGGITQSPKYLFRKEGQNVTLSCEQNLNHDAMYWYRQDPGQGLRLIYYSQIVNDFQKGDIAEGYSVSREKKESFPLTVTSAQKNPTAFYLCASKYSGEGVDTQYFGPGTRLTVL.

The chain is built from TRBV7-8 and TRBJ2-1; TRBD2 matches 13 bases. Unmatched junction bases numbered 4, after V lost 4 bases and J lost 1 base. This CDR3 contains 17 residues. From germline, CDR1 is SGHVS and CDR2 FQNEAQ. The DNA for the CDR3 is TGTGCCAGCAGCTCGGGACTAGCGGGATGGTCCTACAATGAGCAGTTCTTC. Translation gives CASSSGLAGWSYNEQFF.

The rearrangement joins TRBV27 to TRBJ2-1; perhaps TRBD2 as D (5 bases). V was trimmed by 6 bases and J by 2 bases, leaving 17 bases between them. Germline assignment: CDR1 MNHEY and CDR2 SMNVEV (reference sequence). The CDR3 sequence is 16 residues long. The CDR3 loop reads CASRTRGLSAYNEQFF. CDR3 DNA: TGTGCCAGCAGAACTAGAGGACTTTCGGCCTACAATGAGCAGTTCTTC.

The chain is built from TRBV28 and TRBJ1-5; TRBD1 might be the D (6 bases). Trimming took off 10 bases at V and 6 bases at J, with 19 bases between the two ends. CDR3 size: 14 residues. Germline values: CDR1 MDHEN, CDR2 SYDVKM. The CDR3 loop reads CATKGGGTSQPQHF. As DNA, the CDR3 is TGTGCCACCAAAGGGGGGGGGACGAGTCAGCCCCAGCATTTT.